The 10 T cell receptor beta chains presented below share a single source sample, sequenced in a study of cytomegalovirus exposure and HLA in healthy donors. The primer mix had 60 Vbeta and 13 Jbeta primers. TCRdb's table, derived via immunoSEQ multiplex PCR, lists solely in-frame clones and lacks some. The repertoire includes 160,000 or so clones, around 75% of them detected once, and roughly 4.5% sits in the top ten. The material sequenced was PBMCs. The receptor set was obtained from a man between 18 and 29 years old in good health and CMV-seropositive.

This chain links TRBV10-2 with TRBJ2-1; 7 bases are a match to TRBD2. The CDR3 consists of 12 residues. Trimming removed 8 bases from V and 10 bases from J; junction bases left unmatched: 8. Germline lookup yields CDR1 WSHSY and CDR2 SAAADI. This CDR3 is CASVRGAGEQFF. CDR3 nucleotide sequence: TGCGCCAGCGTTAGGGGAGCGGGAGAGCAGTTCTTC.

The chain is built from TRBV28 and TRBJ1-1, with D tentatively TRBD1 (5 bases). The germline V gene encodes CDR1 MDHEN and CDR2 SYDVKM. There are 12 residues in the CDR3. Deletions cut 7 bases from V and 4 bases from J, with 10 bases between. The CDR3 sequence: CASTLRGTEAFF. For the CDR3, the DNA is TGTGCCAGCACCTTAAGGGGCACTGAAGCTTTCTTT.

The gene calls are TRBV2 and TRBJ1-1, with D possibly matching TRBD1 (5 bases). The CDR3 is 17 residues long. The V end was cut by 8 bases, the J end by 0 bases, with 22 bases between. Germline V lookup: CDR1 SNHLY, CDR2 FYNNEI. DNA for the CDR3: TGTGCCAGCCTCCTAACGCTAACAGGAACCTTGAACACTGAAGCTTTCTTT. It yields the protein CASLLTLTGTLNTEAFF.

This clone has only one observation. The chain carries TRBV30 and TRBJ1-2; TRBD1 agrees at 9 bases. This CDR3 has 13 residues. CDR1 GTSNPN and CDR2 SVGIG come from the germline V gene (reference sequence). J was trimmed by 8 bases and V by 3 bases; bases with no gene match: 7. The CDR3 DNA sequence: TGTGCCTGGAGGACCGGGACAGGGTTAGGCTACACCTTC. Translation gives CAWRTGTGLGYTF.

The chain couples TRBV15 to TRBJ1-6; D is perhaps TRBD1 (5 bases). Germline CDR1 reads LNHNV; CDR2 reads YYDKDF (reference sequence). The CDR3 runs to 14 residues. The V gene lost 1 base and the J gene lost 13 bases, with 14 bases spanning the gap. This chain's CDR3 is CATSRAQTEGPLHF. In DNA, the CDR3 is TGTGCCACCAGCAGAGCCCAGACAGAAGGGCCCCTCCACTTT.

The DNA for the CDR3 is TGTGCCAGCAGCTTGGTGGCTAGCGGGAGAAGATCTGAGCAGTTCTTC. Encoded protein: CASSLVASGRRSEQFF. V usage is TRBV5-6 and J usage is TRBJ2-1; 10 nucleotides agree with TRBD2. The junction had 9 bases not matched to a gene; V was cut back by 0 bases and J by 9 bases. The germline V gene has CDR1 SGHDT and CDR2 YYEEEE. This CDR3 is 16 amino acids long.

This clone has only one observation. V gene TRBV18 combines with J gene TRBJ1-1; D perhaps matches TRBD1 (5 bases). Germline CDR1 and CDR2: KGHSH and LQKENI. The V end was cut by 3 bases, the J end by 5 bases, with 19 bases between. The CDR3 is made up of 16 amino acids. CDR3 nucleotides: TGTGCCAGCTCACCTGCCGGTGCGGGGGTTCAAACTGAAGCTTTCTTT. Translating gives CASSPAGAGVQTEAFF.

This clone was detected once. V is TRBV14 and J is TRBJ2-1; TRBD2 matches at 9 bases. V was pared by 2 bases and J by 4 bases, with 6 bases of the junction left unmatched. Per germline, CDR1 SGHDN and CDR2 FVKESK. CDR3 length: 16 amino acids. The CDR3 DNA sequence: TGTGCCAGCAGCCAATTAGCGGGAGTGGTTTACAATGAGCAGTTCTTC. The encoded protein is CASSQLAGVVYNEQFF.

The rearrangement links TRBV29-1 to TRBJ1-2, with 7 bases lining up with TRBD1. The CDR3 has 13 amino acids. CDR1 and CDR2 (germline): SQVTM, ANQGSEA. Losses at the gene ends were 5 bases for V and 1 base for J; bases not matched to a gene: 4. As DNA, the CDR3 is TGCAGCGTTTCAGACAGGGTTAACTATGGCTACACCTTC. Translation gives CSVSDRVNYGYTF.

The J gene is TRBJ1-5, the V gene TRBV6-5; 7 bases agree with TRBD1. CDR1 and CDR2 from the germline V gene are MNHEY and SVGAGI. The CDR3 length is 15 residues. J was trimmed by 4 bases and V by 2 bases; bases with no gene match: 5. This chain's CDR3 is CASSYTGQTNQPQHF. For the CDR3, the DNA is TGTGCCAGCAGTTACACGGGACAGACAAATCAGCCCCAGCATTTT.